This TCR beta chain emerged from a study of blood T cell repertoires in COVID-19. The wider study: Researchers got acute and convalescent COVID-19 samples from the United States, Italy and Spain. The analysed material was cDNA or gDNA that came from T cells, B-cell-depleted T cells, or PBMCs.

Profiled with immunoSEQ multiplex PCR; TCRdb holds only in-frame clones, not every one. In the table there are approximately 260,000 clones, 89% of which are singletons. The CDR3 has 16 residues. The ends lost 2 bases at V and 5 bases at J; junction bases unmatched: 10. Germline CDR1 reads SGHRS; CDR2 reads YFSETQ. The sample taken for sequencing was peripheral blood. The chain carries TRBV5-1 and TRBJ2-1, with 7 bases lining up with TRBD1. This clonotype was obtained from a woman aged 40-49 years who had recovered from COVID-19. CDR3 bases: TGCGCCAGCAGCTTTCCACAGGGGACGAGAAACAATGAGCAGTTCTTC. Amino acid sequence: CASSFPQGTRNNEQFF.